The clone carrying this TCR beta chain was seen a single time. Its matching antigen is unknown. These data are taken from a study of T cell repertoires in cytomegalovirus infection. The overall study: TCR beta signatures that were public indicated CMV infection and matching HLA type.

General study points: Carriers of CMV plus the relevant HLA were identified by cumulative public TCR beta family frequency. Dominant in the ex vivo response were TCR beta clonotypes restricted by HLA-C and specific for CMV.

The V segment lost 5 bases and the J segment 2 bases; nucleotides outside the gene matches: 6. The germline CDR1 and CDR2 sequences are SGHTA and FQGNSA. This CDR3 comprises 15 residues. TCRdb ran MiXCR on the reads and lists one entry per CDR3 protein. Of more than 45,000 distinct CDR3 sequences listed, roughly a third are singletons. The chain recombines TRBV7-2 with TRBJ1-1, with 9 bases aligning to TRBD1. Sequenced: PBMCs, sequenced either directly or after in vitro stimulation (not recorded which). The TCR sequence derives from a human donor in good health (CMV status not recorded). Some clones in this sample may be carry-over from other donors' samples. As DNA, the CDR3 is TGTGCCAGCAGCGCGAACAGGGGGCTCAACACTGAAGCTTTCTTT. As protein: CASSANRGLNTEAFF.